The next 30 T cell receptor beta chains were all read from a single sample in a study of blood T cell repertoires in COVID-19. Clones were sequenced by immunoSEQ multiplex PCR, and TCRdb holds only the in-frame ones, with some missing. Among around 91,000 clones, around 79% were seen once, and the ten largest hold around a sixth. The sequenced material came from peripheral blood. The source of these receptors is an elderly woman with active or convalescent COVID-19.

The rearrangement joins TRBV5-1 to TRBJ2-3; the match to TRBD2 covers 14 bases. There are 15 residues in the CDR3. Germline assignment: CDR1 SGHRS and CDR2 YFSETQ. V lost 7 bases and J lost 1; bases outside the gene matches: 2. CDR3 DNA: TGCGCCAGCCAGGGACTAGCGGGGGGCACAGATACGCAGTATTTT. This codes for CASQGLAGGTDTQYF. The whole variable domain, filled in from reference TRBV5-1 and TRBJ2-3, reads KAGVTQTPRYLIKTRGQQVTLSCSPISGHRSVSWYQQTPGQGLQFLFEYFSETQRNKGNFPGRFSGRQFSNSRSEMNVSTLELGDSALYLCASQGLAGGTDTQYFGPGTRLTVL.

This clone was seen more than once but under ten times. The J gene is TRBJ1-4, the V gene TRBV6-6, with 9 nucleotides matching TRBD1. V lost 7 bases and J lost 6; bases outside the gene matches: 9. The CDR3 runs to 15 residues. Looked up from germline, CDR1 is MNHNY and CDR2 is SVGAGI (reference sequence). This chain's CDR3 is CASKPRGDRDEKLFF. The DNA for the CDR3 is TGTGCCAGCAAACCAAGGGGGGACAGGGATGAAAAACTGTTTTTT.

The chain uses TRBV5-1 and TRBJ2-7; tentative D call: TRBD1 (6 bases). The CDR3 sequence is 14 residues long. Germline CDR1 reads SGHRS; CDR2 reads YFSETQ. With 4 bases removed from V and 0 bases from J, the gap between germline ends came to 11 bases. CDR3 coding DNA: TGCGCCAGCAGCGTGGACAGAACCTCCTACGAGCAGTACTTC. Translating it yields CASSVDRTSYEQYF.

The J gene is TRBJ2-5, the V gene TRBV28; 7 bases fit TRBD1. Germline V gives CDR1 MDHEN, CDR2 SYDVKM. The CDR3 sequence is 16 residues long. With V trimmed by 3 bases and J by 2 bases, 9 bases remained unmatched. CDR3 in DNA: TGTGCCAGCAGTTTTGAGGGAAGGGGGCGTCAAGAGACCCAGTACTTC. Translation: CASSFEGRGRQETQYF. Full variable domain (remainder filled in from reference TRBV28 and TRBJ2-5): DVKVTQSSRYLVKRTGEKVFLECVQDMDHENMFWYRQDPGLGLRLIYFSYDVKMKEKGDIPEGYSVSREKKERFSLILESASTNQTSMYLCASSFEGRGRQETQYFGPGTRLLVL.

The rearrangement joins TRBV5-1 to TRBJ2-7; D may be TRBD2 (5 bases). Germline V CDR1 and CDR2: SGHRS, YFSETQ. Trimming took 4 bases from V and 5 from J, leaving 13 bases between them. This CDR3 has 13 residues. The CDR3 sequence is CASSRSGGDEQYF. The DNA for the CDR3 is TGCGCCAGCAGCCGGAGCGGAGGAGACGAGCAGTACTTC.

This chain uses TRBV7-7 with TRBJ2-5; possibly TRBD2 for D (5 bases). This CDR3 contains 15 residues. CDR1 is SSHAT and CDR2 is FNYEAQ in the germline V gene (reference sequence). V lost 1 base and J 2 bases, leaving 11 bases between the germline ends. The CDR3 loop reads CASSLGRGTQETQYF. The CDR3 DNA is TGTGCCAGCAGCTTAGGCCGGGGAACTCAAGAGACCCAGTACTTC. The entire variable domain, with the rest obtained from reference TRBV7-7 and TRBJ2-5, is as follows: GAGVSQSPRYKVTKRGQDVTLRCDPISSHATLYWYQQALGQGPEFLTYFNYEAQPDKSGLPSDRFSAERPEGSISTLTIQRTEQRDSAMYRCASSLGRGTQETQYFGPGTRLLVL.

V is TRBV7-9 and J is TRBJ2-1; D ambiguous. The CDR3 has 14 amino acids. Trimming left V 1 base short and J 6 bases short, with 10 bases between. The germline V gene encodes CDR1 SEHNR and CDR2 FQNEAQ (reference sequence). The CDR3 DNA reads TGTGCCAGCAGCTTAGTATTAGTTGGCAATGAGCAGTTCTTC. Its translation: CASSLVLVGNEQFF.

This clone has only one observation. This chain joins TRBV7-3 and TRBJ2-1, with TRBD2 as a possible D gene (7 bases). CDR3 length: 13 amino acids. Germline V CDR1 and CDR2: SGHTA, FQGTGA. V gave up 3 bases and J gave up 7 bases, with 10 bases separating them. The CDR3 DNA reads TGTGCCAGCAGCTTGGGGGGGCCGAATGAGCAGTTCTTC. It encodes CASSLGGPNEQFF. The complete variable domain, with remaining parts taken from reference TRBV7-3 and TRBJ2-1, reads GAGVSQTPSNKVTEKGKYVELRCDPISGHTALYWYRQSLGQGPEFLIYFQGTGAADDSGLPNDRFFAVRPEGSVSTLKIQRTERGDSAVYLCASSLGGPNEQFFGPGTRLTVL.

This clone came up a few times. This chain links TRBV6-5 with TRBJ2-1, with TRBD2 matching 10 bases. The ends lost 2 bases at V and 5 bases at J; junction bases unmatched: 6. CDR1 and CDR2 from the germline V gene are MNHEY and SVGAGI. The CDR3 is 16 amino acids. This CDR3 reads CASSYVSGGTDNEQFF. CDR3 nucleotides: TGTGCCAGCAGTTACGTTAGCGGGGGGACCGACAATGAGCAGTTCTTC.

This clone came up a few times. The chain links TRBV23-1 to TRBJ1-6; 7 bases fit TRBD1. TRBV23-1 is assigned to the ORF class and has an uncertain function. J lost 10 bases, V lost 5 bases, and 11 bases had no gene match. CDR3 length equals 15 residues. This CDR3 reads CASSTRDRVRSPLHF. DNA of the CDR3: TGCGCCAGCAGTACCCGGGACAGAGTGAGGTCACCCCTCCACTTT.

The gene calls are TRBV24-1 and TRBJ2-1; D is possibly TRBD1 (5 bases). CDR1 KGHDR and CDR2 SFDVKD come from the germline V gene. The CDR3 has 12 amino acids. The V end lost 5 bases, the J end lost 5 bases, and 6 bases lay between the germline ends. CDR3 sequence reads: CATSGQNNEQFF. The CDR3 nucleotides read TGTGCCACCAGTGGACAGAACAATGAGCAGTTCTTC.

This chain uses TRBV4-1 with TRBJ1-2; 7 bases fit TRBD1. The germline CDR1 and CDR2 sequences are MGHRA and YSYEKL. The CDR3 is made up of 17 amino acids. V lost 0 bases, J lost 0 bases, and 7 bases stayed unmatched. Here the CDR3 reads CASSQDPGGTANYGYTF. CDR3 in DNA: TGCGCCAGCAGCCAAGACCCAGGGGGTACGGCTAACTATGGCTACACCTTC.

This clone appeared a few times. The rearrangement links TRBV4-2 to TRBJ2-5; 10 bases are shared with TRBD2. V shed 2 bases and J 3 bases; nucleotides not matched to a gene: 3. Per germline, CDR1 LGHNA and CDR2 YNFKEQ. The CDR3 length is 15 residues. CDR3 residues: CASSQSTSGKETQYF. CDR3 in DNA: TGTGCCAGCAGCCAATCAACTAGCGGGAAAGAGACCCAGTACTTC.

The CDR3 protein is CASSSPGQSPSGANVLTF. The CDR3 nucleotides are TGTGCCAGCAGCTCTCCGGGACAGTCTCCCTCTGGGGCCAACGTCCTGACTTTC. This chain connects TRBV7-3 to TRBJ2-6; 7 bases align to TRBD1. Trimming took 4 bases from V and 0 from J; bases not matched to a gene: 9. Per the germline V gene, CDR1 is SGHTA and CDR2 is FQGTGA. This CDR3 has 18 amino acids. The variable domain in full, completed from reference TRBV7-3 and TRBJ2-6, reads GAGVSQTPSNKVTEKGKYVELRCDPISGHTALYWYRQSLGQGPEFLIYFQGTGAADDSGLPNDRFFAVRPEGSVSTLKIQRTERGDSAVYLCASSSPGQSPSGANVLTFGAGSRLTVL.

This clone was recorded a few times. CDR3 nucleotide sequence: TGTGCCAGCAGTTTAGCGGGAGGGGAGAATGAGCAGTTCTTC. This translates into CASSLAGGENEQFF. The chain combines TRBV6-6 with TRBJ2-1; 11 bases match TRBD2. Germline V gives CDR1 MNHNY, CDR2 SVGAGI (reference sequence). This CDR3 is built from 14 residues. V shed 4 bases and J 7 bases; nucleotides not matched to a gene: 3.

The rearrangement links TRBV29-1 to TRBJ2-3; TRBD2 matches at 10 bases. The germline CDR1 and CDR2 sequences are SQVTM and ANQGSEA. The CDR3 spans 13 residues. J gave up 4 bases and V 7 bases, and 5 bases lay outside the gene matches. CDR3 DNA sequence: TGCAGCGCTCTAGCGGGAGTTGCAGATACGCAGTATTTT. This translates into CSALAGVADTQYF.

CDR3 bases: TGTGCCAGCAGCTTCAATATACTTCAGGGAAGACATAGCAATCAGCCCCAGCATTTT. Its translation is CASSFNILQGRHSNQPQHF. The V gene is TRBV7-2, the J gene TRBJ1-5; tentatively, D is TRBD1 (5 bases). There are 19 residues in the CDR3. Germline CDR1 and CDR2: SGHTA and FQGNSA. Trimming left V 3 bases short and J 0 bases short, with 21 bases between.

The chain combines TRBV4-1 with TRBJ2-3; D remains unclear. The germline gives CDR1 MGHRA, CDR2 YSYEKL. CDR3 size: 17 residues. Deletions cut 4 bases from V and 2 bases from J, with 19 bases between. CDR3 in amino acids: CASSLTERARLTDTQYF. Written as DNA, the CDR3 is TGCGCCAGCAGCCTCACCGAAAGAGCGAGACTCACAGATACGCAGTATTTT.

The CDR3 DNA reads TGTGCCAGCCGACGGGACTCTACCTACGAGCAGTACTTC. Translation: CASRRDSTYEQYF. The J gene is TRBJ2-7, the V gene TRBV27; a possible D gene is TRBD2 (6 bases). CDR1 is MNHEY and CDR2 is SMNVEV in the germline V gene (reference sequence). V was cut by 8 bases and J by 2 bases, with 13 bases left in between. The CDR3 runs 13 residues.

The V gene is TRBV2, the J gene TRBJ2-5; possible D gene TRBD2, 5 bases. Germline V lookup: CDR1 SNHLY, CDR2 FYNNEI. V was clipped by 8 bases and J by 5 bases, with 12 bases between them. The CDR3 totals 12 residues. DNA of the CDR3: TGTGCCAGCCTTTCTAGCTCGGAGACCCAGTACTTC. It translates to CASLSSSETQYF.

This clone was seen once. The junction departs from the called germline gene at one end, perhaps through a read error. Different DNA sequences within this sample yield the same CDR3. The chain links TRBV5-1 to TRBJ2-5, with D perhaps matching TRBD1 (6 bases). Germline V gene sequence: CDR1 SGHRS, CDR2 YFSETQ. This CDR3 has 13 amino acids. The CDR3 spells CASSSGVQETQYF. The CDR3 DNA reads as TGTGCCAGCAGCTCAGGGGTGCAAGAGACCCAGTACTTC.

The V and J genes are TRBV10-3 and TRBJ2-3; the D is unclear. Germline CDR1 and CDR2: ENHRY and SYGVKD. The CDR3 is 14 amino acids. Trimming removed 5 bases from V and 2 bases from J, with 11 bases in between. The CDR3 sequence: CAISLGEATDTQYF. CDR3 bases: TGTGCCATCAGTCTAGGTGAGGCCACAGATACGCAGTATTTT.

The chain combines TRBV2 with TRBJ1-1, with D maybe TRBD1 (6 bases). The CDR3 length is 12 residues. Germline V gene data show CDR1 as SNHLY and CDR2 as FYNNEI. The V and J ends lost 5 bases and 13 bases respectively, with 17 bases between them. The CDR3 reads CASSTTKKGGFF. The CDR3 nucleotides are TGTGCCAGCAGTACGACAAAAAAAGGGGGTTTCTTT.

CDR3 region: CASSLKGHSNTEAFF. The CDR3 bases are TGTGCCAGCAGTTTAAAGGGACATTCGAACACTGAAGCTTTCTTT. The chain couples TRBV6-6 to TRBJ1-1; a possible D gene is TRBD1 (6 bases). The germline V gene has CDR1 MNHNY and CDR2 SVGAGI (reference sequence). The CDR3 spans 15 residues. Trimming left V 4 bases short and J 1 base short, with 13 bases between.

The CDR3 nucleotides are TGTGCCAGCACCCCGATGACAGGGCTGTTTTCACCCCTCCACTTT. Residues: CASTPMTGLFSPLHF. The chain uses TRBV27 and TRBJ1-6, with TRBD1 identical over 7 bases. From germline, CDR1 is MNHEY and CDR2 SMNVEV (reference sequence). The CDR3 has 15 residues. J lost 9 bases, V lost 7 bases, and 12 bases had no gene match.

This chain uses TRBV2 with TRBJ2-1, with TRBD2 identical over 9 bases. V shed 1 base and J 10 bases; nucleotides not matched to a gene: 11. Germline CDR1 and CDR2: SNHLY and FYNNEI. This CDR3 is 16 amino acids long. The CDR3 reads CASSEGRGLAGREQFF. The CDR3 DNA follows: TGTGCCAGCAGTGAAGGTAGGGGACTAGCTGGGCGGGAGCAGTTCTTC.

The J gene is TRBJ1-3, the V gene TRBV9; TRBD1 aligns across 7 bases. Germline CDR1 SGDLS, CDR2 YYNGEE. V shed 3 bases and J 3 bases; nucleotides not matched to a gene: 6. The CDR3 runs 15 residues. The CDR3 loop is CASSDQGVIGNTIYF. Written as DNA, the CDR3 is TGTGCCAGCAGCGACCAGGGGGTTATTGGAAACACCATATATTTT. The whole variable domain, remainder taken from reference TRBV9 and TRBJ1-3, is DSGVTQTPKHLITATGQRVTLRCSPRSGDLSVYWYQQSLDQGLQFLIQYYNGEERAKGNILERFSAQQFPDLHSELNLSSLELGDSALYFCASSDQGVIGNTIYFGEGSWLTVV.

The V and J genes are TRBV28 and TRBJ2-4; 7 bases line up with TRBD1. The CDR3 has 14 residues. V shed 8 bases, J shed 6 bases, and the junction held 10 bases outside the gene matches. Germline assignment: CDR1 MDHEN and CDR2 SYDVKM. In nucleotides, the CDR3 is TGTGCCAGCGGAGAAGGACAGGTCGCAAACATTCAGTACTTC. The encoded protein is CASGEGQVANIQYF.

This clone was seen more than once but under ten times. The V call is TRBV5-6, the J call TRBJ1-1; TRBD1 matches at 9 bases. There are 15 residues in the CDR3. CDR1 and CDR2 from the germline V gene are SGHDT and YYEEEE. The ends lost 4 bases at V and 4 bases at J; junction bases unmatched: 8. CDR3 sequence reads: CASSPDRGSLTEAFF. The DNA of the CDR3 is TGTGCCAGCAGCCCGGACAGGGGCAGCCTCACTGAAGCTTTCTTT.

CDR3 protein: CASSWGQGTVQYF. The CDR3 nucleotides read TGTGCCAGCAGCTGGGGACAGGGGACTGTGCAGTACTTC. This chain connects TRBV5-6 to TRBJ2-7; 10 nucleotides match TRBD1. The CDR3 is 13 amino acids. The trim removed 3 bases at V and 9 bases at J, leaving 6 bases unmatched. Per germline, CDR1 SGHDT and CDR2 YYEEEE.